The rows below give T cell receptor beta chains drawn from one sample of a study of PD-L1 blockade in urothelial cancer. The assay was immunoSEQ multiplex PCR, and TCRdb's table has in-frame clones only and misses some. Of tens of thousands of clones in the sample, 90% were seen once. Sequenced material: PBMCs, taken around atezolizumab (anti-PD-L1) treatment. Every receptor here comes from a man aged 55-75 years with urothelial cancer. Both conserved end residues are part of each CDR3. Each record gives: clone size, V gene, CDR3 length, D gene, J gene, CDR3 protein, CDR3 DNA. D genes are given only for firm matches. The size field is filled for only some rows; it gives once, few, many or a size class.

clone size: NA; V gene: TRBV5-8; CDR3 length: 17; D gene: NA; J gene: TRBJ1-5; CDR3 protein: CASSLAKDNYSNQPQHF; CDR3 DNA: TGTGCCAGCAGCTTGGCGAAGGACAACTATAGCAATCAGCCCCAGCATTTT
clone size: NA; V gene: TRBV19; CDR3 length: 11; D gene: NA; J gene: TRBJ2-7; CDR3 protein: CASRMGDKQYF; CDR3 DNA: TGTGCCAGTAGGATGGGAGATAAGCAGTACTTC
clone size: once; V gene: TRBV5-4; CDR3 length: 14; D gene: TRBD1; J gene: TRBJ2-7; CDR3 protein: CASSEDRAPYEQYF; CDR3 DNA: TGTGCCAGCAGCGAGGACAGGGCCCCCTACGAGCAGTACTTC
clone size: NA; V gene: TRBV6-5; CDR3 length: 13; D gene: NA; J gene: TRBJ2-5; CDR3 protein: CASSPRGSETQYF; CDR3 DNA: TGTGCCAGCAGCCCTCGAGGGTCAGAGACCCAGTACTTC
clone size: few; V gene: TRBV6-7; CDR3 length: 15; D gene: NA; J gene: TRBJ1-6; CDR3 protein: CASTSHPGGASPLHF; CDR3 DNA: TGTGCCAGCACAAGCCACCCCGGCGGGGCTTCACCCCTCCACTTT
clone size: NA; V gene: TRBV19; CDR3 length: 15; D gene: TRBD1; J gene: TRBJ2-2; CDR3 protein: CASSIQGARTGELFF; CDR3 DNA: TGTGCCAGTAGTATACAGGGGGCACGGACCGGGGAGCTGTTTTTT
clone size: NA; V gene: TRBV5-4; CDR3 length: 16; D gene: NA; J gene: TRBJ1-4; CDR3 protein: CASSLAGARTNEKLFF; CDR3 DNA: TGTGCCAGCAGCTTGGCAGGGGCTAGAACTAATGAAAAACTGTTTTTT
clone size: NA; V gene: TRBV10-1; CDR3 length: 16; D gene: TRBD2; J gene: TRBJ2-3; CDR3 protein: CASRKSLAGVGDTQYF; CDR3 DNA: TGCGCCAGCAGAAAATCCCTAGCGGGAGTGGGAGATACGCAGTATTTT
clone size: few; V gene: TRBV7-6; CDR3 length: 14; D gene: NA; J gene: TRBJ1-6; CDR3 protein: CASSLQGSNSPLHF; CDR3 DNA: TGTGCCAGCAGCTTGCAGGGTTCTAATTCACCCCTCCACTTT
clone size: NA; V gene: TRBV18; CDR3 length: 12; D gene: NA; J gene: TRBJ2-2; CDR3 protein: CASSPNKGELFF; CDR3 DNA: TGTGCCAGCTCACCGAACAAGGGGGAGCTGTTTTTT
clone size: NA; V gene: TRBV4-1; CDR3 length: 15; D gene: NA; J gene: TRBJ2-5; CDR3 protein: CASSPAGTLQETQYF; CDR3 DNA: TGCGCCAGCAGCCCGGCCGGGACACTACAAGAGACCCAGTACTTC
clone size: NA; V gene: TRBV5-1; CDR3 length: 18; D gene: TRBD1; J gene: TRBJ1-2; CDR3 protein: CASSPNLPGGAEYYGYTF; CDR3 DNA: TGCGCCAGCAGCCCAAACCTTCCAGGGGGCGCTGAGTACTATGGCTACACCTTC
clone size: NA; V gene: TRBV28; CDR3 length: 16; D gene: NA; J gene: TRBJ2-5; CDR3 protein: CASSLFTDRSQETQYF; CDR3 DNA: TGTGCCAGCAGTCTGTTTACCGACAGAAGCCAAGAGACCCAGTACTTC
clone size: once; V gene: TRBV7-9; CDR3 length: 16; D gene: TRBD2; J gene: TRBJ2-3; CDR3 protein: CASSLTSGGTTDTQYF; CDR3 DNA: TGTGCCAGCAGCTTGACTAGCGGGGGAACCACAGATACGCAGTATTTT
clone size: NA; V gene: TRBV19; CDR3 length: 17; D gene: NA; J gene: TRBJ1-2; CDR3 protein: CASRPSYRANTLYGYTF; CDR3 DNA: TGTGCCAGTAGGCCATCATACAGGGCGAATACTCTCTATGGCTACACCTTC
clone size: NA; V gene: TRBV27; CDR3 length: 16; D gene: TRBD1; J gene: TRBJ2-7; CDR3 protein: CASSLYMAGQEGEQYF; CDR3 DNA: TGTGCCAGCAGTTTATATATGGCGGGACAGGAAGGCGAGCAGTACTTC
clone size: NA; V gene: TRBV19; CDR3 length: 15; D gene: TRBD1; J gene: TRBJ1-2; CDR3 protein: CASSLQEGASYGYTF; CDR3 DNA: TGTGCCAGTAGTCTCCAGGAGGGGGCGAGCTATGGCTACACCTTC
clone size: NA; V gene: TRBV19; CDR3 length: 15; D gene: NA; J gene: TRBJ2-2; CDR3 protein: CASIPTGVNTGELFF; CDR3 DNA: TGTGCCAGTATACCCACGGGGGTGAACACCGGGGAGCTGTTTTTT
clone size: NA; V gene: TRBV28; CDR3 length: 13; D gene: NA; J gene: TRBJ2-7; CDR3 protein: CASSFEQPYEQYF; CDR3 DNA: TGTGCCAGCAGTTTCGAACAGCCCTACGAGCAGTACTTC
clone size: NA; V gene: TRBV21-1; CDR3 length: 16; D gene: NA; J gene: TRBJ2-5; CDR3 protein: CASSKEASGELETQYF; CDR3 DNA: TGTGCCAGCAGCAAAGAGGCTAGCGGGGAACTAGAGACCCAGTACTTC
clone size: NA; V gene: TRBV2; CDR3 length: 15; D gene: TRBD2; J gene: TRBJ2-2; CDR3 protein: CASRGWRGGTGELFF; CDR3 DNA: TGTGCCAGCAGGGGTTGGCGGGGGGGCACCGGGGAGCTGTTTTTT
clone size: NA; V gene: TRBV7-9; CDR3 length: 15; D gene: TRBD1; J gene: TRBJ2-5; CDR3 protein: CASSAGTVEQETQYF; CDR3 DNA: TGTGCCAGCAGCGCCGGGACAGTGGAACAAGAGACCCAGTACTTC
clone size: NA; V gene: TRBV13; CDR3 length: 18; D gene: NA; J gene: TRBJ2-3; CDR3 protein: CASRSNRALYLATDTQYF; CDR3 DNA: TGTGCCAGCAGATCTAACAGGGCCCTGTATCTAGCCACAGATACGCAGTATTTT
clone size: NA; V gene: TRBV6-6; CDR3 length: 14; D gene: TRBD2; J gene: TRBJ2-7; CDR3 protein: CASKQTSGRYEQYF; CDR3 DNA: TGTGCCAGCAAACAGACTAGCGGGCGCTACGAGCAGTACTTC
clone size: NA; V gene: TRBV30; CDR3 length: 12; D gene: NA; J gene: TRBJ1-2; CDR3 protein: CATDSANYGYTF; CDR3 DNA: TGTGCCACGGACAGCGCTAACTATGGCTACACCTTC
clone size: NA; V gene: TRBV5-4; CDR3 length: 13; D gene: NA; J gene: TRBJ2-5; CDR3 protein: CASSLGSQETQYF; CDR3 DNA: TGTGCCAGCAGTTTGGGCAGCCAAGAGACCCAGTACTTC
clone size: NA; V gene: TRBV14; CDR3 length: 15; D gene: TRBD1; J gene: TRBJ2-7; CDR3 protein: CASSQGQGAFYEQYF; CDR3 DNA: TGTGCCAGCAGCCAAGGGCAGGGGGCTTTTTACGAGCAGTACTTC
clone size: NA; V gene: TRBV20-1; CDR3 length: 11; D gene: TRBD1; J gene: TRBJ1-1; CDR3 protein: CSGTGGVGAFF; CDR3 DNA: TGCAGCGGGACAGGGGGCGTAGGGGCTTTCTTT
clone size: NA; V gene: TRBV7-2; CDR3 length: 18; D gene: TRBD2; J gene: TRBJ2-6; CDR3 protein: CASSPISGGAMGANVLTF; CDR3 DNA: TGTGCCAGCAGCCCGATTAGCGGGGGGGCCATGGGGGCCAACGTCCTGACTTTC
clone size: NA; V gene: TRBV5-8; CDR3 length: 17; D gene: TRBD2; J gene: TRBJ2-5; CDR3 protein: CASSLGSLAGLQETQYF; CDR3 DNA: TGTGCCAGCTCATTGGGGTCCCTAGCGGGGCTCCAAGAGACCCAGTACTTC
clone size: NA; V gene: TRBV7-6; CDR3 length: 14; D gene: NA; J gene: TRBJ2-3; CDR3 protein: CASSLRRSTDTQYF; CDR3 DNA: TGTGCCAGCAGCTTGAGGAGAAGCACAGATACGCAGTATTTT
clone size: NA; V gene: TRBV11-3; CDR3 length: 13; D gene: NA; J gene: TRBJ2-2; CDR3 protein: CASSLKQTGELFF; CDR3 DNA: TGTGCCAGCAGCTTAAAACAGACCGGGGAGCTGTTTTTT
clone size: NA; V gene: TRBV28; CDR3 length: 15; D gene: NA; J gene: TRBJ1-5; CDR3 protein: CASSPSGSGDQPQHF; CDR3 DNA: TGTGCCAGCAGTCCCTCAGGGTCAGGGGATCAGCCCCAGCATTTT
clone size: once; V gene: TRBV5-1; CDR3 length: 14; D gene: TRBD1; J gene: TRBJ1-1; CDR3 protein: CASSSIGQDTEAFF; CDR3 DNA: TGCGCCAGCAGCTCTATTGGACAGGACACTGAAGCTTTCTTT
clone size: NA; V gene: TRBV7-9; CDR3 length: 14; D gene: NA; J gene: TRBJ1-2; CDR3 protein: CASSLSSVGGGYTF; CDR3 DNA: TGTGCCAGCAGCTTATCCTCGGTCGGCGGCGGCTACACCTTC
clone size: NA; V gene: TRBV5-1; CDR3 length: 15; D gene: TRBD2; J gene: TRBJ2-7; CDR3 protein: CASSWGAGGVYEQYF; CDR3 DNA: TGCGCCAGCAGCTGGGGAGCGGGGGGGGTCTACGAGCAGTACTTC
clone size: NA; V gene: TRBV5-5; CDR3 length: 16; D gene: TRBD1; J gene: TRBJ1-3; CDR3 protein: CASSREGQGAGNTIYF; CDR3 DNA: TGTGCCAGCAGCCGGGAGGGACAGGGTGCCGGAAACACCATATATTTT
clone size: NA; V gene: TRBV4-1; CDR3 length: 18; D gene: TRBD2; J gene: TRBJ2-1; CDR3 protein: CASSQEASGTSSYNEQFF; CDR3 DNA: TGCGCCAGCAGCCAAGAGGCTAGCGGGACGAGCTCCTACAATGAGCAGTTCTTC
clone size: NA; V gene: TRBV21-1; CDR3 length: 18; D gene: NA; J gene: TRBJ1-5; CDR3 protein: CASSKVDFKGQDTQPQHF; CDR3 DNA: TGTGCCAGCAGCAAAGTGGATTTTAAGGGCCAGGACACTCAGCCCCAGCATTTT
clone size: NA; V gene: TRBV9; CDR3 length: 15; D gene: TRBD2; J gene: TRBJ2-3; CDR3 protein: CASSVSGASTDTQYF; CDR3 DNA: TGTGCCAGCAGCGTAAGCGGGGCTAGCACAGATACGCAGTATTTT
clone size: once; V gene: TRBV5-1; CDR3 length: 14; D gene: TRBD1; J gene: TRBJ1-2; CDR3 protein: CASSLGGDSYGYTF; CDR3 DNA: TGCGCCAGCAGCTTGGGCGGGGACAGCTATGGCTACACCTTC
clone size: NA; V gene: TRBV15; CDR3 length: 19; D gene: NA; J gene: TRBJ2-3; CDR3 protein: CATSRDAGTPERWGDTQYF; CDR3 DNA: TGTGCCACCAGCAGAGATGCGGGGACCCCCGAGCGCTGGGGGGATACGCAGTATTTT
clone size: NA; V gene: TRBV2; CDR3 length: 15; D gene: TRBD2; J gene: TRBJ2-1; CDR3 protein: CASSTSGGGENEQFF; CDR3 DNA: TGTGCCAGCAGCACTAGCGGTGGGGGTGAGAATGAGCAGTTCTTC
clone size: NA; V gene: TRBV7-7; CDR3 length: 14; D gene: TRBD1; J gene: TRBJ2-5; CDR3 protein: CASSPTGGEETQYF; CDR3 DNA: TGTGCCAGCAGCCCGACAGGGGGCGAAGAGACCCAGTACTTC
clone size: NA; V gene: TRBV5-1; CDR3 length: 16; D gene: TRBD2; J gene: TRBJ2-2; CDR3 protein: CASSILAGGNTGELFF; CDR3 DNA: TGCGCCAGCAGCATACTAGCGGGGGGAAACACCGGGGAGCTGTTTTTT
clone size: NA; V gene: TRBV7-2; CDR3 length: 16; D gene: NA; J gene: TRBJ2-3; CDR3 protein: CASEGGALPSTDTQYF; CDR3 DNA: TGTGCCAGCGAGGGGGGGGCCCTCCCTAGCACAGATACGCAGTATTTT
clone size: once; V gene: TRBV9; CDR3 length: 16; D gene: TRBD1; J gene: TRBJ2-2; CDR3 protein: CASSVESAGGSGELFF; CDR3 DNA: TGTGCCAGCAGCGTAGAATCGGCAGGGGGTTCCGGGGAGCTGTTTTTT
clone size: NA; V gene: TRBV10-3; CDR3 length: 14; D gene: NA; J gene: TRBJ2-3; CDR3 protein: CAISKDIRSDTQYF; CDR3 DNA: TGTGCCATCAGTAAGGACATCAGGTCAGATACGCAGTATTTT
clone size: NA; V gene: TRBV6-5; CDR3 length: 12; D gene: NA; J gene: TRBJ2-7; CDR3 protein: CASSSTSLKKYF; CDR3 DNA: TGTGCCAGCAGTTCCACTAGTCTTAAGAAGTACTTC
clone size: NA; V gene: TRBV5-1; CDR3 length: 16; D gene: TRBD1; J gene: TRBJ2-2; CDR3 protein: CASSLTGTENTGELFF; CDR3 DNA: TGCGCCAGCAGCCTAACCGGGACAGAGAACACCGGGGAGCTGTTTTTT
clone size: NA; V gene: TRBV6-1; CDR3 length: 15; D gene: TRBD1; J gene: TRBJ2-3; CDR3 protein: CASRTGQATSDTQYF; CDR3 DNA: TGTGCCAGCAGGACGGGACAGGCCACATCAGATACGCAGTATTTT
clone size: once; V gene: TRBV2; CDR3 length: 14; D gene: TRBD1; J gene: TRBJ1-1; CDR3 protein: CASSVTGGSTEAFF; CDR3 DNA: TGTGCCAGCAGTGTAACAGGGGGAAGCACTGAAGCTTTCTTT
clone size: NA; V gene: TRBV9; CDR3 length: 16; D gene: TRBD2; J gene: TRBJ2-2; CDR3 protein: CASSVSFGRDTGELFF; CDR3 DNA: TGTGCCAGCAGCGTATCGTTCGGGAGGGACACCGGGGAGCTGTTTTTT
clone size: NA; V gene: TRBV5-1; CDR3 length: 13; D gene: NA; J gene: TRBJ2-1; CDR3 protein: CASSYGGLNEQFF; CDR3 DNA: TGCGCCAGCAGCTACGGAGGGCTCAATGAGCAGTTCTTC